A single sample gave rise to the 19 T cell receptor beta chains below, sequenced in a study of regulatory T cells in long-lasting Graves disease. Regarding time point: newly diagnosed GD, antithyroid drugs for less than 3 months. Making the TCR library involved RNA that had been extracted from PBMCs. iRepertoire HTBI primers and Arm-PCR of CDR3 regions built TCR beta libraries. TCRdb re-called the multiplex PCR reads through MiXCR, storing one row per CDR3 protein. The sample shows about 450,000 distinct CDR3 sequences, about 17% of them seen only once. These data were likewise used in another study, on T cells in Graves' hyperthyroidism and ophthalmopathy.

Specimen: peripheral blood mononuclear cells (PBMCs), collected at new diagnosis, from a patient treated with antithyroid drugs. The origin of the receptors is a woman aged 25 to 45 with Graves disease.

The rearrangement uses TRBV27 and TRBJ2-7, with a possible D match to TRBD2 (5 bases). The CDR3 contains 13 residues. Germline lookup yields CDR1 MNHEY and CDR2 SMNVEV (reference sequence). V lost 0 bases and J 4 bases, leaving 7 bases between the germline ends. In DNA form, the CDR3 reads TGTGCCAGCAGTTTATCGAGAGGGTACGAGCAGTACTTC. Encoded protein: CASSLSRGYEQYF.

This clonotype was seen many times. This chain connects TRBV12-3 or TRBV12-4 to TRBJ2-7, with unresolved D. The CDR3 covers 12 residues. Trimming left V 4 bases short and J 5 bases short, with 9 bases between. This chain's CDR3 is CASSSYFHEQYF. CDR3 DNA sequence: TGTGCCAGCAGTTCATATTTCCACGAGCAGTACTTC.

A note on this clonotype: A read error likely explains this, since a far larger clone differs by one base. The J gene is TRBJ2-4, the V gene TRBV2; TRBD1 matches 10 bases. Matching the DNA end better, TRBJ2-5 makes the J call doubtful. The germline gives CDR1 SNHLY, CDR2 FYNNEI. CDR3 size: 15 residues. The CDR3, as DNA: TGTGCCAGCAGGACTAGACAGGGGGCGAGAGAGACCCAGTACTTC. Translated: CASRTRQGARETQYF.

On this clonotype itself: A read error is the likely source, as a far larger clone sits one nucleotide away. The chain employs TRBV28 and TRBJ2-5; no definite D call. CDR1 is MDHEN and CDR2 is SYDVKM in the germline V gene. There are 14 residues in the CDR3. The CDR3 is CVSSLVNLGQSRFF. Here the CDR3 DNA reads TGTGTCAGCAGTTTAGTGAACCTCGGTCAGTCGAGGTTCTTC.

This clonotype came up many times. V usage is TRBV20-1 and J usage is TRBJ2-3; 7 nucleotides line up with TRBD2. V shed 0 bases, J shed 0 bases, and the junction held 3 bases outside the gene matches. The length of the CDR3 is 15 residues. CDR1 and CDR2 from the germline V gene are DFQATT and SNEGSKA (reference sequence). DNA of the CDR3: TGCAGTGCTAGAGATACTAGCGTAAGCACAGATACGCAGTATTTT. This sequence encodes CSARDTSVSTDTQYF.

This clonotype was counted many times. The chain carries TRBV27 and TRBJ2-1; D might be TRBD1 or TRBD2, each matching 5 bases. The germline gives CDR1 MNHEY, CDR2 SMNVEV (reference sequence). V lost 3 bases and J 5 bases, leaving 11 bases between the germline ends. This CDR3 spans 14 amino acids. The CDR3 loop reads CASSLAGTDNEQFF. CDR3 DNA sequence: TGTGCCAGCAGTTTGGCCGGGACGGACAATGAGCAGTTCTTC.

This clonotype was seen repeatedly, ten times or more. The rearrangement links TRBV14 to TRBJ1-2; 7 bases match TRBD1. The CDR3 contains 17 residues. The germline V gene encodes CDR1 SGHDN and CDR2 FVKESK. J lost 1 base, V lost 6 bases, and 14 bases had no gene match. The CDR3 region is CASSLRAGGQLNYGYTF. The CDR3, as DNA: TGTGCCAGCAGTCTCCGGGCCGGGGGACAGCTTAACTATGGCTACACCTTC.

This clonotype was observed many times. This chain joins TRBV12-3 or TRBV12-4 and TRBJ2-2; 7 nucleotides match TRBD2. The CDR3 runs to 14 residues. Trimming took 5 bases from V and 4 from J; bases not matched to a gene: 4. CDR3 in amino acids: CASSGGVSTGELFF. The CDR3, as DNA: TGTGCCAGCAGTGGGGGGGTGAGCACCGGGGAGCTGTTTTTT.

The CDR3 nucleotides read TGTGCCAGCAGCCAATCAGATGAAAAACTGTTTTTT. This gives the protein CASSQSDEKLFF. The genes are TRBV7-9 and TRBJ1-4; D remains ambiguous. The CDR3 has 12 residues. CDR1 is SEHNR and CDR2 is FQNEAQ in the germline V gene (reference sequence). Trimming removed 5 bases at V and 6 bases at J, with 7 bases between.

The chain joins TRBV28 to TRBJ1-1; no firm D call. This CDR3 is built from 11 residues. Germline loops: CDR1 MDHEN, CDR2 SYDVKM. The ends were cut back, 11 bases at V and 2 bases at J, with 9 bases in the middle. The CDR3 sequence: CACNQNTEAFF. CDR3 nucleotide sequence: TGTGCCTGCAATCAAAACACTGAAGCTTTCTTT. The full variable domain, rest sourced from reference TRBV28 and TRBJ1-1, is DVKVTQSSRYLVKRTGEKVFLECVQDMDHENMFWYRQDPGLGLRLIYFSYDVKMKEKGDIPEGYSVSREKKERFSLILESASTNQTSMYLCACNQNTEAFFGQGTRLTVV.

The CDR3 DNA reads as TGTGCCACCTACTGGAGTTCGGAGCTGTTTTTT. This gives the protein CATYWSSELFF. The chain has TRBV25-1 and TRBJ2-2; no definite D call. CDR3 length: 11 amino acids. The V end was cut by 10 bases, the J end by 10 bases, with 13 bases between. Germline loops: CDR1 MGHDK, CDR2 SYGVNS.

This clonotype was seen a few times. A much larger clone lies a single base off, so this may be a read error. The CDR3 sequence: CASRYLGGATEAFF. The CDR3 DNA follows: TGTGCCAGCAGATACCTCGGGGGGGCAACTGAAGCTTTCTTT. The V call is TRBV6-1, the J call TRBJ1-1; D may be TRBD1 (6 bases). The CDR3 has 14 residues. With 6 bases removed from V and 5 bases from J, the gap between germline ends came to 16 bases. The germline V gene has CDR1 MNHNS and CDR2 SASEGT.

There are many counts of this clonotype. Here the CDR3 DNA reads TGCAGCGTCGAGACTAGCGGGATTAGGTATGAGCAGTTCTTC. This codes for CSVETSGIRYEQFF. The genes are TRBV29-1 and TRBJ2-1; 11 nucleotides align to TRBD2. V lost 6 bases, J lost 8 bases, and 9 bases stayed unmatched. CDR3 length equals 14 residues. Germline V gene sequence: CDR1 SQVTM, CDR2 ANQGSEA.

This clonotype has a count of ten or more. CDR3 nucleotide sequence: TGCAGTGCCACAGCACCAGTTTCTGGCACCGGGGAGCTGTTTTTT. It encodes CSATAPVSGTGELFF. The chain carries TRBV20-1 and TRBJ2-2, with D uncertain. Trimming shortened V by 6 bases and J by 4 bases, and 18 bases separated the two germline ends. Germline CDR1 and CDR2: DFQATT and SNEGSKA (reference sequence). The CDR3 totals 15 residues.

This sequence joins TRBV28 and TRBJ2-1; D is possibly TRBD1 (5 bases). V shed 1 base and J shed 2 bases, with 18 bases lying between them. Germline CDR1 is MDHEN and CDR2 is SYDVKM. The CDR3 has 18 residues. CDR3 bases: TGTGCCAGCAGTTTATTTCTAGGGGTGGAGAACACCTACAATGAGCAGTTCTTC. It specifies CASSLFLGVENTYNEQFF.

The chain links TRBV4-1 to TRBJ2-1; 10 nucleotides align to TRBD1. The CDR3 runs 18 residues. Trimming at V came to 0 bases and at J to 3 bases, leaving 8 bases not matched to a gene. The germline V gene has CDR1 MGHRA and CDR2 YSYEKL. The chain's CDR3 is CASSQEGGGQGVYNEQFF. Here the CDR3 DNA reads TGCGCCAGCAGCCAAGAAGGTGGAGGACAGGGGGTCTACAATGAGCAGTTCTTC.

Comments on this clonotype: This may arise from a read error, as a much more abundant clone is one base away. CDR3 loop: CASFSGTGVDEQLF. Here the CDR3 DNA reads TGTGCCAGCTTCAGCGGGACCGGAGTCGATGAGCAGCTCTTC. V and J are TRBV28 and TRBJ2-1; 7 nucleotides agree with TRBD2. The CDR3 contains 14 residues. Germline V gene sequence: CDR1 MDHEN, CDR2 SYDVKM.

The gene calls are TRBV20-1 and TRBJ2-2; D is unresolved. The CDR3 covers 12 residues. The V and J ends lost 5 bases and 0 bases respectively, with 4 bases between them. Germline V gene sequence: CDR1 DFQATT, CDR2 SNEGSKA (reference sequence). As DNA, the CDR3 is TGCAGTGCTCGACCGAACACCGGGGAGCTGTTTTTT. Protein product: CSARPNTGELFF.

As for this clonotype: This could be a read error, since a much larger clone is one nucleotide away. The chain employs TRBV20-1 and TRBJ1-5; D is possibly TRBD1 (5 bases). V was trimmed by 2 bases and J by 5 bases, leaving 10 bases between them. CDR3 length: 13 amino acids. Germline CDR1 DFQATT, CDR2 SNEGSKA (reference sequence). CDR3 loop: CSARMGRDQPQHF. The CDR3 nucleotides read TGCAGTGCTAGAATGGGACGGGATCAGCCCCAGCATTTT.